These 11 T cell receptor beta chains came from one sample sequenced in a study of cytomegalovirus exposure and HLA in healthy donors. The data were produced by immunoSEQ multiplex PCR, yet TCRdb's version contains in-frame clones alone and is incomplete. Of 55,000 to 70,000 clones listed, 90% to 95% are singletons. Sequencing was carried out using PBMCs. The origin of the receptors is a man between 18 and 35 years old in good health and CMV-seronegative.

This sequence joins TRBV6-6 and TRBJ2-3; 12 bases are a match to TRBD1. V trimming: 2 bases; J trimming: 8 bases; junction bases outside the gene matches: 5. The germline V gene encodes CDR1 MNHNY and CDR2 SVGAGI (reference sequence). The CDR3 has 15 amino acids. This CDR3 is CASSYEGQGAGTQYF. CDR3 nucleotides: TGTGCCAGCAGTTACGAGGGACAGGGGGCTGGTACGCAGTATTTT.

The chain recombines TRBV27 with TRBJ1-2, with D possibly being TRBD1 (5 bases). Trimming left V 3 bases short and J 9 bases short, with 14 bases between. The CDR3 contains 13 residues. CDR1 is MNHEY, CDR2 SMNVEV, per germline (reference sequence). This CDR3 reads CASSLGGAESYTF. CDR3 DNA sequence: TGTGCCAGCAGTTTGGGAGGGGCCGAGAGCTACACCTTC.

The J gene is TRBJ2-7, the V gene TRBV11-3, with 7 nucleotides matching TRBD2. CDR1 and CDR2 from the germline V gene are SGHNT and YENEEA. V lost 3 bases, J lost 4 bases, and 9 bases stayed unmatched. The CDR3 has 15 residues. For the CDR3, the DNA is TGTGCCAGCAGCTTGGGGTCGCGGGAGTTATACGAGCAGTACTTC. It codes for CASSLGSRELYEQYF.

The chain joins TRBV2 to TRBJ1-2; the D gene is possibly TRBD1 (5 bases). The V gene lost 5 bases and the J gene lost 3 bases, with 10 bases spanning the gap. Per germline, CDR1 SNHLY and CDR2 FYNNEI. The CDR3 extends over 13 amino acids. CDR3 sequence: CASSYDSDYGYTF. The CDR3 coding sequence is TGTGCCAGCAGTTATGACAGCGACTATGGCTACACCTTC. The entire variable domain, with the rest obtained from reference TRBV2 and TRBJ1-2, is as follows: EPEVTQTPSHQVTQMGQEVILRCVPISNHLYFYWYRQILGQKVEFLVSFYNNEISEKSEIFDDQFSVERPDGSNFTLKIRSTKLEDSAMYFCASSYDSDYGYTFGSGTRLTVV.

V is TRBV11-3 and J is TRBJ1-1; D possibly corresponds to TRBD1 (6 bases). Germline V lookup: CDR1 SGHNT, CDR2 YENEEA. The V end lost 3 bases, the J end lost 8 bases, and 10 bases lay between the germline ends. The CDR3 is 12 amino acids. The CDR3 sequence is CASSLWTAEAFF. CDR3 in DNA: TGTGCCAGCAGCTTGTGGACAGCCGAAGCTTTCTTT.

This chain joins TRBV18 and TRBJ1-2, with 12 nucleotides matching TRBD1. This CDR3 contains 15 residues. V gave up 4 bases and J gave up 3 bases; unmatched junction bases: 3. Per the germline V gene, CDR1 is KGHSH and CDR2 is LQKENI. In DNA, the CDR3 is TGTGCCAGCTCACTAGGGACAGGGGGCGACTATGGCTACACCTTC. Encoded protein: CASSLGTGGDYGYTF.

The J gene is TRBJ2-7, the V gene TRBV4-1, with TRBD1 identical over 10 bases. Germline trimming cut 0 bases from V and 4 bases from J; bases unmatched to any gene: 3. The germline gives CDR1 MGHRA, CDR2 YSYEKL. The CDR3 consists of 15 residues. CDR3 DNA sequence: TGCGCCAGCAGCCAAGATTCGGGACAGGGGTACGAGCAGTACTTC. It codes for CASSQDSGQGYEQYF.

This clone was recorded once. Other DNA sequences in the same sample also yield this CDR3. The J gene is TRBJ2-5, the V gene TRBV5-1; tentatively, D is TRBD1 (5 bases). In germline, CDR1 is SGHRS, CDR2 YFSETQ. The V end lost 0 bases, the J end lost 2 bases, and 8 bases lay between the germline ends. The CDR3 length is 14 residues. This chain's CDR3 is CASSLGQGQETQYF. The CDR3 DNA reads TGCGCCAGCAGCTTGGGGCAGGGTCAAGAGACCCAGTACTTC.

The chain links TRBV14 to TRBJ2-3; 14 positions agree with TRBD2. Trimming removed 6 bases from V and 6 bases from J; junction bases left unmatched: 8. Germline-derived CDR1 and CDR2 are SGHDN and FVKESK. The length of the CDR3 is 16 residues. CDR3 nucleotide sequence: TGTGCCAGCAGGGAGGGACTAGCGGGAGTTCCGGATACGCAGTATTTT. Translation: CASREGLAGVPDTQYF.

This rearrangement joins TRBV11-2 to TRBJ2-7; D is possibly TRBD2 (5 bases). The CDR3 consists of 16 residues. Trimming shortened V by 3 bases and J by 0 bases, and 15 bases separated the two germline ends. Germline V gene sequence: CDR1 SGHAT, CDR2 FQNNGV. In DNA form, the CDR3 reads TGTGCCAGCAGCTTCCCATTGGCGGGTAGCTCCTACGAGCAGTACTTC. Translated, it gives CASSFPLAGSSYEQYF.

This chain connects TRBV7-6 to TRBJ2-3, with 9 bases fitting TRBD2. The CDR3 sequence is 16 residues long. Germline V gene data show CDR1 as SGHVS and CDR2 as FNYEAQ. Trimming removed 5 bases from V and 2 bases from J; junction bases left unmatched: 8. The CDR3 is CASSPSLAGPTDTQYF. CDR3 coding DNA: TGTGCCAGCAGCCCCTCCCTAGCGGGGCCCACAGATACGCAGTATTTT.